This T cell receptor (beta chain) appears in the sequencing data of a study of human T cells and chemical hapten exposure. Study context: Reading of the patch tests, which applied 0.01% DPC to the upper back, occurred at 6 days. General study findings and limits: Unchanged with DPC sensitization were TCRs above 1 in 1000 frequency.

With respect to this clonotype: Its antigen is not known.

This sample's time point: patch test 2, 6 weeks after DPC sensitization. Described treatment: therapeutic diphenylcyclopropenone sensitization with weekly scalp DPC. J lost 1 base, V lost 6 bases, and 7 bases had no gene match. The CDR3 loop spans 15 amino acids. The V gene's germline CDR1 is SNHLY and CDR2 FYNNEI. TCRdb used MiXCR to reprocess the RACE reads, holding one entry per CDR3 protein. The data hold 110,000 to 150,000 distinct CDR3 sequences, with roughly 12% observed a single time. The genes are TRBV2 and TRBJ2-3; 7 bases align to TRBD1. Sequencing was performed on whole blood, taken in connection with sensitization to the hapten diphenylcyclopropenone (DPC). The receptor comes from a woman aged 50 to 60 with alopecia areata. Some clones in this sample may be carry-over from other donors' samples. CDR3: CASSPQGRGTDTQYF. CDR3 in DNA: TGTGCCAGCAGCCCACAGGGGCGGGGCACAGATACGCAGTATTTT.